The 14 T cell receptor beta chains below come from one sample, sequenced in a study of low-dose radiotherapy and immunotherapy resistance in tumors. The time point was: before trial treatment. TRAV- and TRBV-specific primers, spanning alpha and beta chains, primed first-strand cDNA. Both a constant-region primer and a V-primer adapter served to amplify TCRs across roughly 20 PCR cycles. TCRdb used MiXCR to reprocess the reads, holding one entry per CDR3 protein. The sample carries roughly 60,000 distinct CDR3 sequences, 20% to 25% recorded once. Here the sequenced sample was PBMCs, taken before treatment. Receptors were obtained from a male donor with prostate cancer.

The rearrangement links TRBV20-1 to TRBJ2-7; 11 bases map to TRBD2. There are 15 residues in the CDR3. Germline V gene lookup returns CDR1 DFQATT and CDR2 SNEGSKA (reference sequence). V trimming: 0 bases; J trimming: 2 bases; junction bases outside the gene matches: 3. CDR3 nucleotides: TGCAGTGCTAGAGATACTAGCGGGGGAACCTACGAGCAGTACTTC. It specifies CSARDTSGGTYEQYF.

The table lists this clonotype with many counts. The CDR3 nucleotides are TGTGCCAGTAGTATCGGCGGGACAGGCAATCAGCCCCAGCATTTT. This gives the protein CASSIGGTGNQPQHF. This chain links TRBV19 with TRBJ1-5; 7 bases fit TRBD1. CDR1 and CDR2 (germline): LNHDA, SQIVND (reference sequence). Germline trimming cut 3 bases from V and 2 bases from J; bases unmatched to any gene: 4. This CDR3 has 15 amino acids.

This clonotype was counted many times. J is TRBJ1-2 and V is TRBV2; the D gene is possibly TRBD1 (6 bases). V lost 8 bases and J 7 bases, leaving 20 bases between the germline ends. Germline-derived CDR1 and CDR2 are SNHLY and FYNNEI. CDR3 length: 14 amino acids. In DNA form, the CDR3 reads TGTGCCAGCTCTCAACTTGGGGGGCAGGGTGGCTACACCTTC. As protein: CASSQLGGQGGYTF.

CDR3 DNA: TGCGCCAGCAGCCCGAGGACAGGGTCCTACAATGAGCAGTTCTTC. Protein product: CASSPRTGSYNEQFF. This chain links TRBV5-1 with TRBJ2-1; 8 bases map to TRBD1. The germline gives CDR1 SGHRS, CDR2 YFSETQ. The V and J ends lost 4 bases and 1 base, in that order; junction bases with no gene match: 4. There are 15 residues in the CDR3.

At least ten counts were recorded for this clonotype. The rearrangement links TRBV5-1 to TRBJ2-7; the match to TRBD2 covers 12 bases. From germline, CDR1 is SGHRS and CDR2 YFSETQ. CDR3 length equals 14 residues. V was pared by 3 bases and J by 5 bases, with 3 bases of the junction left unmatched. The CDR3 loop reads CASSWGLAGDEQYF. The CDR3 DNA sequence: TGCGCCAGCAGCTGGGGACTAGCGGGCGACGAGCAGTACTTC.

Concerning this clonotype itself: One base separates it from a far larger clone, so it is likely a read error. V and J are TRBV10-1 and TRBJ2-6; possibly TRBD1 or TRBD2 for D (7 bases each). The CDR3 has 16 residues. Per germline, CDR1 WNHNN and CDR2 SYGVQD (reference sequence). CDR3 amino acids: CTISGGDSSGANVLTF. The CDR3 coding sequence is TGTACCATCAGTGGGGGGGACAGCTCTGGGGCCAACGTCCTGACTTTC.

Comments on this clonotype: This could be a read error, since a much larger clone is one nucleotide away. V usage is TRBV7-9 and J usage is TRBJ1-1, with D tentatively TRBD1 (6 bases). Per germline, CDR1 SEHNR and CDR2 FQNEAQ (reference sequence). The CDR3 is 18 amino acids. CDR3 sequence: CASGLGEMVGQANTEAFF. The CDR3 DNA reads as TGTGCCAGCGGCTTAGGAGAGATGGTGGGACAAGCGAACACTGAAGCTTTCTTT.

As to this clonotype: Since a much larger clone is just one base distant, this may be a read error. The chain combines TRBV10-3 with TRBJ2-1; 7 nucleotides align to TRBD2. This CDR3 has 15 residues. After removal of 5 bases from V and 3 bases from J, the junction contained 7 bases not matched to a gene. Germline V lookup: CDR1 ENHRY, CDR2 SYGVKD. The CDR3 loop is CAISFPWTSYNEQFF. For the CDR3, the DNA is TGTGCCATCAGTTTTCCCTGGACTAGCTACAATGAGCAGTTCTTC.

This clonotype was detected ten times or more. The gene calls are TRBV2 and TRBJ2-7; D is ambiguous. V lost 2 bases to trimming and J lost 3 bases, with 8 bases between them. CDR3 length equals 13 residues. Germline CDR1 and CDR2: SNHLY and FYNNEI. Here the CDR3 reads CASSEQVLYEQYF. CDR3 DNA sequence: TGTGCCAGCAGTGAACAGGTACTCTACGAGCAGTACTTC.

This clonotype was recorded many times. V usage is TRBV5-1 and J usage is TRBJ2-3, with TRBD1 identical over 7 bases. Germline loops: CDR1 SGHRS, CDR2 YFSETQ. The CDR3 runs 15 residues. The trim removed 5 bases at V and 3 bases at J, leaving 9 bases unmatched. Here the CDR3 reads CASSYTGTETDTQYF. DNA of the CDR3: TGCGCCAGCAGTTATACCGGGACAGAAACAGATACGCAGTATTTT.

In its sample, this clonotype was seen many times. This chain links TRBV24-1 with TRBJ2-1; 9 nucleotides line up with TRBD2. V was pared by 1 base and J by 5 bases, with 5 bases of the junction left unmatched. The CDR3 is 16 amino acids. The germline gives CDR1 KGHDR, CDR2 SFDVKD. The CDR3 here is CATSDFLAGHNNEQFF. The CDR3 coding sequence is TGTGCCACCAGTGATTTTCTAGCGGGGCACAACAATGAGCAGTTCTTC.

In this sample, this clonotype turned up many times. V and J are TRBV7-9 and TRBJ1-5, with a tentative D call TRBD1 (5 bases). The CDR3 runs to 16 residues. Trimming removed 4 bases at V and 1 base at J, with 14 bases between. From germline, CDR1 is SEHNR and CDR2 FQNEAQ (reference sequence). The CDR3 is CASSSGVGVSNQPQHF. In DNA, the CDR3 is TGTGCCAGCAGCTCCGGGGTAGGGGTAAGCAATCAGCCCCAGCATTTT.

This clonotype came up many times. This sequence joins TRBV7-3 and TRBJ2-2; no definite D call. Trimming stripped 2 bases from V and 2 bases from J, with 6 bases between. Germline CDR1 reads SGHTA; CDR2 reads FQGTGA. The CDR3 has 14 amino acids. CDR3 sequence: CASSLEQNTGELFF. CDR3 in DNA: TGTGCCAGCAGCTTAGAACAAAACACCGGGGAGCTGTTTTTT.

This clonotype was seen many times. The chain links TRBV5-6 to TRBJ2-7, with 9 nucleotides matching TRBD1. V lost 4 bases and J lost 3; bases outside the gene matches: 11. Per germline, CDR1 SGHDT and CDR2 YYEEEE. The CDR3 loop spans 16 amino acids. CDR3 nucleotide sequence: TGTGCCAGCAGCGCCTACTCCACAGGGGGCGACTACGAGCAGTACTTC. Protein product: CASSAYSTGGDYEQYF.